The clone carrying this T cell receptor (beta chain) was seen at least ten times. Its antigen is unknown. V dropped 3 bases and J dropped 0 bases, with 12 bases sitting between them. The CDR3 runs to 15 residues. Germline CDR1 SQVTM, CDR2 ANQGSEA. TCRdb reanalysed the RT-PCR reads using MiXCR and keeps one entry per CDR3 protein. The table includes 650,000 to 700,000 distinct CDR3 sequences, approximately 15% detected once. The sample belongs to a study of response to subunit inactivated influenza vaccine. Study findings and constraints: The study's authors posited that every seasonal influenza vaccination enlists few new T cells.

The chain employs TRBV29-1 and TRBJ2-1; TRBD1 or TRBD2 may be the D gene (5 bases each). Sequenced here: PBMCs from blood, sampled 11 to 12 days after vaccination. The receptor was isolated from a man between 45 and 60 years old who received an inactivated influenza vaccine. In nucleotides, the CDR3 is TGCAGCGTTGACGGGACCCCTAGCTCCTACAATGAGCAGTTCTTC. It translates to CSVDGTPSSYNEQFF.